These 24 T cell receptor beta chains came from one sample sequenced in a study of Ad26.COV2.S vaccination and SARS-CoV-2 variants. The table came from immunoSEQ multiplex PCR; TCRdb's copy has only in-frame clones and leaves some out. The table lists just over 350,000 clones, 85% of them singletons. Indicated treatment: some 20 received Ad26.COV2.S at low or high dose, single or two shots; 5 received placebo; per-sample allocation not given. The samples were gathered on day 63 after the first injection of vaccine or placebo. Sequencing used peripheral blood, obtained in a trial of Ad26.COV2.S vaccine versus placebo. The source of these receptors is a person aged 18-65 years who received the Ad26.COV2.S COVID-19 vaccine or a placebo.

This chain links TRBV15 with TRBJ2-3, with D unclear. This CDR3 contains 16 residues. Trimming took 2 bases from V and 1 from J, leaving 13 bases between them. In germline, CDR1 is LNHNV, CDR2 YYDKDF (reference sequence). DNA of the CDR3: TGTGCCACCAGCAGAACCCCAGGAAGGGGCACAGATACGCAGTATTTT. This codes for CATSRTPGRGTDTQYF.

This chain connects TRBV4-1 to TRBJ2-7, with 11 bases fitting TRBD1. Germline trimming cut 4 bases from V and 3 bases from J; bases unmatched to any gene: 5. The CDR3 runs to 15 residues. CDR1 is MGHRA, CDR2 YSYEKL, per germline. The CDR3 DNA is TGCGCCAGCAGCCCGGGACAGGGGGATTTCTACGAGCAGTACTTC. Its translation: CASSPGQGDFYEQYF.

CDR3 DNA sequence: TGTGCCAGCAGTTATCCCCACTACGAGCAGTACTTC. Translating gives CASSYPHYEQYF. The chain links TRBV28 to TRBJ2-7; D is uncertain. V was trimmed by 4 bases and J by 3 bases, leaving 7 bases between them. CDR3 length: 12 amino acids. Germline assignment: CDR1 MDHEN and CDR2 SYDVKM.

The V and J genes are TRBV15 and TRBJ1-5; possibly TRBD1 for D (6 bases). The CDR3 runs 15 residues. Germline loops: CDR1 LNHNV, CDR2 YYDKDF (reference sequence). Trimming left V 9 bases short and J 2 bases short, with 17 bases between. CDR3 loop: CATYAQGKGNQPQHF. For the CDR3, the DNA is TGTGCCACATATGCACAGGGTAAAGGCAATCAGCCCCAGCATTTT.

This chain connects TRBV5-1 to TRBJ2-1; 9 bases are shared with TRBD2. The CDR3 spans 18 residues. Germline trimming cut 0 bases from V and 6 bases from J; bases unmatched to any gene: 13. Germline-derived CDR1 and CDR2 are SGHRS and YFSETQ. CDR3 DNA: TGCGCCAGCAGCTTGGAGGCTAGCGGGGTACGACGTGGCAATGAGCAGTTCTTC. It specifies CASSLEASGVRRGNEQFF.

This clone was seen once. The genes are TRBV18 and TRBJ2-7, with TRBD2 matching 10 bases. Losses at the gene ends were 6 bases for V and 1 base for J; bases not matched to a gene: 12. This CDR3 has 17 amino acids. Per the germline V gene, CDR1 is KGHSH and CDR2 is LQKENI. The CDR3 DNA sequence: TGTGCCAGCTCGAGGGGGGTAGCGGGAGGACGGTCCTACGAGCAGTACTTC. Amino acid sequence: CASSRGVAGGRSYEQYF. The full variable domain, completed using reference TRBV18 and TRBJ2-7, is NAGVMQNPRHLVRRRGQEARLRCSPMKGHSHVYWYRQLPEEGLKFMVYLQKENIIDESGMPKERFSAEFPKEGPSILRIQQVVRGDSAAYFCASSRGVAGGRSYEQYFGPGTRLTVT.

The CDR3 DNA is TGTGCCAGTAGTATTGGACTAGCCTACGAGCAGTACTTC. This gives the protein CASSIGLAYEQYF. The chain links TRBV19 to TRBJ2-7; TRBD2 matches 7 bases. The ends lost 3 bases at V and 2 bases at J; junction bases unmatched: 1. The CDR3 has 13 residues. Germline lookup yields CDR1 LNHDA and CDR2 SQIVND (reference sequence).

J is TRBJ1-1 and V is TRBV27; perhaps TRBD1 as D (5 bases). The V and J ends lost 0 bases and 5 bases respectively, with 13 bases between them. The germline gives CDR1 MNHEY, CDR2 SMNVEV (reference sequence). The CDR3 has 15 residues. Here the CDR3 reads CASSLSGGVLTEAFF. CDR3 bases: TGTGCCAGCAGTTTATCGGGGGGTGTTTTAACTGAAGCTTTCTTT.

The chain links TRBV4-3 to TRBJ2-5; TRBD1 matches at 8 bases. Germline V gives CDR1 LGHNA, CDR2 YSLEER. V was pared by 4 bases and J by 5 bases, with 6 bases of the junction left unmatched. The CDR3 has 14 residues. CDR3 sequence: CASSPRTGLETQYF. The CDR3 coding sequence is TGCGCCAGCAGCCCCCGGACAGGGTTGGAGACCCAGTACTTC.

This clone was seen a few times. CDR3 DNA: TGTGCCAGTAGAAAGACAGGGGGCTATGGCTACACCTTC. Protein sequence: CASRKTGGYGYTF. The chain recombines TRBV19 with TRBJ1-2, with TRBD1 matching 9 bases. Trimming took 6 bases from V and 4 from J; bases not matched to a gene: 3. Germline loops: CDR1 LNHDA, CDR2 SQIVND (reference sequence). This CDR3 is 13 amino acids long.

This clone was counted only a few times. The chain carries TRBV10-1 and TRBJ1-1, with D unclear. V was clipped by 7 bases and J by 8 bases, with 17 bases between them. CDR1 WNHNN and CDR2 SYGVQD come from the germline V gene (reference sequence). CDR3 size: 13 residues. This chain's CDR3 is CASTSGKSTEAFF. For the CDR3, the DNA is TGCGCCAGCACCTCAGGAAAAAGTACCGAAGCTTTCTTT.

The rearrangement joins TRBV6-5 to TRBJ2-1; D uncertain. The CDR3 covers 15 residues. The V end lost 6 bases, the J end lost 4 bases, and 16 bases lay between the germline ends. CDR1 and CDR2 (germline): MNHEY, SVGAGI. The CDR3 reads CASRRRYGSYNEQFF. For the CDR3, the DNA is TGTGCCAGCAGGAGACGGTACGGATCATACAATGAGCAGTTCTTC.

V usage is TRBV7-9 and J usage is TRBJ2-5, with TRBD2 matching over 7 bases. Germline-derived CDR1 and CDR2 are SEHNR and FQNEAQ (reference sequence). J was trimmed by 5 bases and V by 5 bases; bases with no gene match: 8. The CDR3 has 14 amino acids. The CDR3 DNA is TGTGCCAGCAGCCCCAGGGAGGGAACGGAGACCCAGTACTTC. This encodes CASSPREGTETQYF.

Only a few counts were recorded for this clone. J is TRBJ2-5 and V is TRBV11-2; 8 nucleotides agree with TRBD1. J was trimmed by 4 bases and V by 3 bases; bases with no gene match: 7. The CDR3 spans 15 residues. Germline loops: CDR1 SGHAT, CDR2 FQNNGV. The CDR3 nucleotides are TGTGCCAGCAGCTTTCGGGGCAGGGGGCGAGAGACCCAGTACTTC. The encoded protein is CASSFRGRGRETQYF. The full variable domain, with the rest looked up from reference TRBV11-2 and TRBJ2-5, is EAGVAQSPRYKIIEKRQSVAFWCNPISGHATLYWYQQILGQGPKLLIQFQNNGVVDDSQLPKDRFSAERLKGVDSTLKIQPAKLEDSAVYLCASSFRGRGRETQYFGPGTRLLVL.

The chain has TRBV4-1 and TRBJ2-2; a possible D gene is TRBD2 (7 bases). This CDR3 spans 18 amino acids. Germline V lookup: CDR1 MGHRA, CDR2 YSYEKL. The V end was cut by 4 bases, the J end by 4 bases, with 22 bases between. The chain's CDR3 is CASSRRLLRGEGTGELFF. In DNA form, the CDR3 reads TGCGCCAGCAGCCGACGTCTTTTAAGGGGGGAGGGCACCGGGGAGCTGTTTTTT.

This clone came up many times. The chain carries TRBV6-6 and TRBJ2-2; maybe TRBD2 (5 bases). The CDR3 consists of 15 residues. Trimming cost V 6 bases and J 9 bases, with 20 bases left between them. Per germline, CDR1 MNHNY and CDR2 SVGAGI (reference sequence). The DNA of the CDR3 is TGTGCCAGCAGGAGAGGGATGTCCTTTAACCGGGAGCTGTTTTTT. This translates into CASRRGMSFNRELFF.

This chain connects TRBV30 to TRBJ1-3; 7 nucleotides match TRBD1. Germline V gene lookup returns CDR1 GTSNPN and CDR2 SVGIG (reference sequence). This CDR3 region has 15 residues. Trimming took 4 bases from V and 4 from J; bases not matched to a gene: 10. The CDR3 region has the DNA TGTGCCTGGACTAGGGACAGCCAACCGGGAAACACCATATATTTT. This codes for CAWTRDSQPGNTIYF. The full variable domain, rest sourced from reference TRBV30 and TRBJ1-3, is SQTIHQWPATLVQPVGSPLSLECTVEGTSNPNLYWYRQAAGRGLQLLFYSVGIGQISSEVPQNLSASRPQDRQFILSSKKLLLSDSGFYLCAWTRDSQPGNTIYFGEGSWLTVV.

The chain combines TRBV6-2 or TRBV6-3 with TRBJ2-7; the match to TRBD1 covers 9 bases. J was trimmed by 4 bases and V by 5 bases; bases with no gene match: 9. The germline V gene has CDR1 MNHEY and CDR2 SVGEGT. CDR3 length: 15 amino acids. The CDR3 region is CASSIPGTGWYEQYF. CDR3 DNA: TGTGCCAGCAGTATACCCGGGACAGGGTGGTACGAGCAGTACTTC.

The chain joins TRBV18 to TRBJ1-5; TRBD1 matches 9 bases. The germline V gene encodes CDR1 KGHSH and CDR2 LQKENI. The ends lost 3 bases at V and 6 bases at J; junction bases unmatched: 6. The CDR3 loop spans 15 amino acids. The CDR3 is CASSPPGTGSQPQHF. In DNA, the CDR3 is TGTGCCAGCTCACCTCCCGGGACAGGGAGTCAGCCCCAGCATTTT.

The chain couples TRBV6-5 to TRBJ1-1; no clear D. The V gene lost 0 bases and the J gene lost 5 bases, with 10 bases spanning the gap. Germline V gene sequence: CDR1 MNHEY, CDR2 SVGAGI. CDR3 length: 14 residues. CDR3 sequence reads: CASSYSWGRTEAFF. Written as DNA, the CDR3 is TGTGCCAGCAGTTACTCCTGGGGTCGGACTGAAGCTTTCTTT.

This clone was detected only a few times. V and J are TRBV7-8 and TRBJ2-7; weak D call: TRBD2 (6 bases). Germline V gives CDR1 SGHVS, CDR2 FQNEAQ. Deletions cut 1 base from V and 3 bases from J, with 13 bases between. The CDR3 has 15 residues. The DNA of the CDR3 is TGTGCCAGCAGCTTAGTGGAGGGGTCCTTCTACGAGCAGTACTTC. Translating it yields CASSLVEGSFYEQYF.

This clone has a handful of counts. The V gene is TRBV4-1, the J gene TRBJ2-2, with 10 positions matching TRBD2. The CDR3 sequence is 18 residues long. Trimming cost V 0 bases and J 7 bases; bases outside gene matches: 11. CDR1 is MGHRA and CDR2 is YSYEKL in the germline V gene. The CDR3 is CASSQEALAGALGGELFF. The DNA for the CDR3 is TGCGCCAGCAGCCAAGAAGCCCTAGCGGGGGCCCTGGGCGGGGAGCTGTTTTTT.

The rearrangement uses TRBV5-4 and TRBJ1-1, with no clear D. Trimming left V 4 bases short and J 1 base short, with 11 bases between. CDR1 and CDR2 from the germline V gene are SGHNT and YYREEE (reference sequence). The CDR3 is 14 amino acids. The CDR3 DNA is TGTGCCAGCAGCCCCCCGACGGCGAACACTGAAGCTTTCTTT. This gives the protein CASSPPTANTEAFF.

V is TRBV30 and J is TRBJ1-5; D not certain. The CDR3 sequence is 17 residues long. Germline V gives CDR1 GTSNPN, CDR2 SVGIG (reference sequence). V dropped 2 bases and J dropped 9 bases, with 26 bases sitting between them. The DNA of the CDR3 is TGTGCCTGGAGTAAAGGACGCTTAAATTCGGGGAAAGCGCCCCAGCATTTT. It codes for CAWSKGRLNSGKAPQHF.